One sample yielded the 14 T cell receptor beta chains listed below, sequenced in a study of STAT3 mutations in large granular lymphocyte leukemia. TCRdb's copy holds only in-frame clones and misses some; the assay was immunoSEQ multiplex PCR. The table has tens of thousands of clones, 70% to 90% seen once. No antigen has been assigned to these receptors. Findings and limits, study-wide: At least one immunodominant TCR beta clonotype appeared in every T-cell large granular lymphocyte leukemia patient.

Sequencing was done on a sample of PBMCs. The receptors here all came from a human donor with T large granular lymphocyte leukemia. Some clones in this sample may be carry-over from other donors' samples.

This chain connects TRBV7-9 to TRBJ1-4, with a tentative D call TRBD1 (5 bases). Germline V CDR1 and CDR2: SEHNR, FQNEAQ (reference sequence). Deletions cut 1 base from V and 8 bases from J, with 5 bases between. This CDR3 is 12 amino acids long. CDR3 sequence: CASSLGGEKLFF. CDR3 nucleotides: TGTGCCAGCAGCTTAGGGGGCGAAAAACTGTTTTTT.

The rearrangement joins TRBV28 to TRBJ1-6; a weak D match, TRBD1 (5 bases). The CDR3 extends over 15 amino acids. Trimming left V 5 bases short and J 5 bases short, with 13 bases between. Germline V CDR1 and CDR2: MDHEN, SYDVKM. The CDR3 region has the DNA TGTGCCAGCAGTAGCTGGGCAGGGAATAATTCACCCCTCCACTTT. It specifies CASSSWAGNNSPLHF.

V is TRBV6-5 and J is TRBJ2-7, with 7 positions matching TRBD2. Trimming removed 6 bases from V and 7 bases from J; junction bases left unmatched: 9. Germline CDR1 reads MNHEY; CDR2 reads SVGAGI. The CDR3 is 13 residues long. In nucleotides, the CDR3 is TGTGCCAGCAGCCCTGACCGGCGGGGGGAGCAGTACGTC. Protein: CASSPDRRGEQYV.

Notes on this clone: A read error may produce the germline difference seen at one junction end. The chain combines TRBV19 with TRBJ2-2; 8 nucleotides agree with TRBD1. CDR3 length: 14 amino acids. From germline, CDR1 is LNHDA and CDR2 SQIVND (reference sequence). CDR3 region: CASSWTGNAGELFF. CDR3 nucleotides: TGTGCCAGTAGTTGGACAGGGAACGCCGGGGAGCTGTTTTTT.

This chain links TRBV5-1 with TRBJ2-5; D not resolved. V gave up 4 bases and J gave up 4 bases, with 5 bases separating them. Germline V gene data show CDR1 as SGHRS and CDR2 as YFSETQ. CDR3 size: 11 residues. Here the CDR3 reads CASSAGETQYF. In nucleotides, the CDR3 is TGCGCCAGCAGCGCAGGAGAGACCCAGTACTTC. The whole variable domain, remainder taken from reference TRBV5-1 and TRBJ2-5, is KAGVTQTPRYLIKTRGQQVTLSCSPISGHRSVSWYQQTPGQGLQFLFEYFSETQRNKGNFPGRFSGRQFSNSRSEMNVSTLELGDSALYLCASSAGETQYFGPGTRLLVL.

This clone was found a few times. The genes are TRBV29-1 and TRBJ2-2, with 8 bases that match TRBD1. Germline V CDR1 and CDR2: SQVTM, ANQGSEA. V lost 7 bases and J lost 7; bases outside the gene matches: 11. The CDR3 has 14 amino acids. CDR3 nucleotides: TGCAGCGCCGCACGGACAGGGAAGGACGGGGAGCTGTTTTTT. Its translation: CSAARTGKDGELFF.

The chain links TRBV29-1 to TRBJ2-3; D remains unclear. Trimming left V 7 bases short and J 2 bases short, with 7 bases between. CDR1 SQVTM and CDR2 ANQGSEA come from the germline V gene. The CDR3 covers 11 residues. CDR3 sequence: CSAGVTDTQYF. As DNA, the CDR3 is TGCAGCGCAGGAGTCACAGATACGCAGTATTTT.

V gene TRBV5-1 combines with J gene TRBJ2-1; a possible D gene is TRBD2 (5 bases). Trimming shortened V by 4 bases and J by 1 base, and 12 bases separated the two germline ends. This CDR3 is 15 amino acids long. Germline V CDR1 and CDR2: SGHRS, YFSETQ. The CDR3 here is CASSPVGESYNEQFF. The CDR3, as DNA: TGCGCCAGCAGCCCGGTCGGGGAATCCTACAATGAGCAGTTCTTC.

This rearrangement joins TRBV29-1 to TRBJ1-1; D unclear. The CDR3 is 10 residues long. Per the germline V gene, CDR1 is SQVTM and CDR2 is ANQGSEA. V gave up 5 bases and J gave up 3 bases, with 4 bases separating them. The CDR3 DNA is TGCAGCGTTTCTTACACTGAAGCTTTCTTT. It is translated as CSVSYTEAFF.

The chain is built from TRBV7-9 and TRBJ2-1; TRBD2 agrees at 9 bases. Germline CDR1 reads SEHNR; CDR2 reads FQNEAQ (reference sequence). The CDR3 is 16 residues long. Unmatched junction bases numbered 11, after V lost 2 bases and J lost 9 bases. The chain's CDR3 is CASSLLRGGDRGEQFF. In nucleotides, the CDR3 is TGTGCCAGCAGCTTATTGCGCGGGGGGGATAGAGGTGAGCAGTTCTTC.

The chain combines TRBV18 with TRBJ1-2, with a weak D call TRBD1 (6 bases). With 0 bases removed from V and 4 bases from J, the gap between germline ends came to 9 bases. Germline CDR1 and CDR2: KGHSH and LQKENI. The CDR3 length is 14 residues. CDR3 residues: CASSPPGAIYGYTF. Here the CDR3 DNA reads TGTGCCAGCTCACCACCGGGGGCCATCTATGGCTACACCTTC.

The gene calls are TRBV30 and TRBJ2-2, with 9 bases that match TRBD2. The length of the CDR3 is 16 residues. CDR1 is GTSNPN and CDR2 is SVGIG in the germline V gene (reference sequence). With V trimmed by 2 bases and J by 4 bases, 8 bases remained unmatched. The CDR3 nucleotides read TGTGCCTGGAGTAATAGCGGGGGACGAACCACCGGGGAGCTGTTTTTT. Protein product: CAWSNSGGRTTGELFF. Looking up the rest from reference TRBV30 and TRBJ2-2 gives the full variable domain: SQTIHQWPATLVQPVGSPLSLECTVEGTSNPNLYWYRQAAGRGLQLLFYSVGIGQISSEVPQNLSASRPQDRQFILSSKKLLLSDSGFYLCAWSNSGGRTTGELFFGEGSRLTVL.

The rearrangement links TRBV11-2 to TRBJ1-6; the D gene is possibly TRBD1 (6 bases). The V end was cut by 5 bases, the J end by 8 bases, with 22 bases between. The CDR3 runs 17 residues. The germline V gene has CDR1 SGHAT and CDR2 FQNNGV. CDR3 in DNA: TGTGCCAGCAGCCCACAAGGGGGTGGGGGGCGTCATTCACCCCTCCACTTT. It is translated as CASSPQGGGGRHSPLHF. Using reference TRBV11-2 and TRBJ1-6 for the parts outside the CDR3, the full variable domain is EAGVAQSPRYKIIEKRQSVAFWCNPISGHATLYWYQQILGQGPKLLIQFQNNGVVDDSQLPKDRFSAERLKGVDSTLKIQPAKLEDSAVYLCASSPQGGGGRHSPLHFGNGTRLTVT.

This clone was observed a few times. The gene calls are TRBV29-1 and TRBJ2-5; D gene uncertain. The CDR3 contains 11 residues. V was pared by 5 bases and J by 5 bases, with 9 bases between. Germline CDR1 reads SQVTM; CDR2 reads ANQGSEA. The CDR3 DNA sequence: TGCAGCGTTTTGCTTTGGGAGACCCAGTACTTC. This encodes CSVLLWETQYF.